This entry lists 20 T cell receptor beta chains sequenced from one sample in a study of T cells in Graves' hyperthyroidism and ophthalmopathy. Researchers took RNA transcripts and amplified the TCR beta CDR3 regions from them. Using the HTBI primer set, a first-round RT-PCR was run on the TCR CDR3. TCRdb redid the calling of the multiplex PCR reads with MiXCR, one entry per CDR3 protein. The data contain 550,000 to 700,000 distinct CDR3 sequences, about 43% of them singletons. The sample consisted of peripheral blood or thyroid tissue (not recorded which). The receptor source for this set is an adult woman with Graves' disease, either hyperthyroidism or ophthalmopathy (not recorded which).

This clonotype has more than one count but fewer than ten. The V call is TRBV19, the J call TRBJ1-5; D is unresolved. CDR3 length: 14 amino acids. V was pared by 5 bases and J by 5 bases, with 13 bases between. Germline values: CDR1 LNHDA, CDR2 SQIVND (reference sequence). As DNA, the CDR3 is TGTGCCAGTAGTGTTGGTCGGAGGGATCAGCCCCAGCATTTT. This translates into CASSVGRRDQPQHF.

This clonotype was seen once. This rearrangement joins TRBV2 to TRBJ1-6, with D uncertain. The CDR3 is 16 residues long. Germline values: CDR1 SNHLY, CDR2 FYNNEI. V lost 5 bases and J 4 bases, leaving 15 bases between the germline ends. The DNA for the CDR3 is TGTGCCAGCAGTAACAGCTGGGATCATTATAATTCACCCCTCCACTTT. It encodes CASSNSWDHYNSPLHF.

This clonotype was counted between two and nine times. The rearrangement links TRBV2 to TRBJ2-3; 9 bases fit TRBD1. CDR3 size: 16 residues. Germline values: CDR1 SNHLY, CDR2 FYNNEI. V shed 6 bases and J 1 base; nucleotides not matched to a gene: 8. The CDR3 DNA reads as TGTGCCAGCAGAGGGGACAGGGCCTTTCGCACAGATACGCAGTATTTT. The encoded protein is CASRGDRAFRTDTQYF. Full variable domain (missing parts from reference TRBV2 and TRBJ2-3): EPEVTQTPSHQVTQMGQEVILRCVPISNHLYFYWYRQILGQKVEFLVSFYNNEISEKSEIFDDQFSVERPDGSNFTLKIRSTKLEDSAMYFCASRGDRAFRTDTQYFGPGTRLTVL.

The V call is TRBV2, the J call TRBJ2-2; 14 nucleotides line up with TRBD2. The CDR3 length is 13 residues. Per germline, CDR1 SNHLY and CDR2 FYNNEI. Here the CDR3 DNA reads TGTGCTAGACTAGCGGGAGGGACCGGGGAGCTGTTTTTT. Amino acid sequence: CARLAGGTGELFF.

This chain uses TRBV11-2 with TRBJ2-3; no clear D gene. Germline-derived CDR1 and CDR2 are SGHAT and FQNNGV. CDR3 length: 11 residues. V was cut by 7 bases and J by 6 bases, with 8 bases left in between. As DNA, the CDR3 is TGTGCCAGCACAGCCAGGGATACGCAGTATTTT. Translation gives CASTARDTQYF. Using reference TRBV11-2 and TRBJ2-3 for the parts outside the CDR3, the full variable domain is EAGVAQSPRYKIIEKRQSVAFWCNPISGHATLYWYQQILGQGPKLLIQFQNNGVVDDSQLPKDRFSAERLKGVDSTLKIQPAKLEDSAVYLCASTARDTQYFGPGTRLTVL.

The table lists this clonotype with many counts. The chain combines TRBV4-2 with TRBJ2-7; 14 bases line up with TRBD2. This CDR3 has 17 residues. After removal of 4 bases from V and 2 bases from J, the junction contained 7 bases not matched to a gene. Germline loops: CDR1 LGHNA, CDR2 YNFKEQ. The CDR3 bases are TGTGCCAGCAGCCTTACCGGGACTAGCGGGAGACCCTACGAGCAGTACTTC. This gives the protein CASSLTGTSGRPYEQYF.

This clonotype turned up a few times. CDR3 nucleotides: TGCAGCGTTGTAGGGGGACTAGCGAGTTTCGAGCAGTACTTC. It codes for CSVVGGLASFEQYF. The chain links TRBV29-1 to TRBJ2-7; 10 nucleotides line up with TRBD2. The length of the CDR3 is 14 residues. The junction had 9 bases not matched to a gene; V was cut back by 4 bases and J by 6 bases. Germline lookup yields CDR1 SQVTM and CDR2 ANQGSEA.

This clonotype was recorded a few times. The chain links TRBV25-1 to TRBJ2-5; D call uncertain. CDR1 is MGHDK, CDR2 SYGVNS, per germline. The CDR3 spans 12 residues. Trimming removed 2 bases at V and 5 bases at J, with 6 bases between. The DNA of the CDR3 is TGTGCCAGCAGTGAACACCGTGAGACCCAGTACTTC. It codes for CASSEHRETQYF.

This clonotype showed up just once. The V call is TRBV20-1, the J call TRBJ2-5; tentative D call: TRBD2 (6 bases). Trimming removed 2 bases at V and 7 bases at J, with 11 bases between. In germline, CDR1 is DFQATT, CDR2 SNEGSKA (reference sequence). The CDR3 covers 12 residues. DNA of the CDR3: TGCAGTGCTAGATCGGGAGTCGGGACCCAGTACTTC. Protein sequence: CSARSGVGTQYF.

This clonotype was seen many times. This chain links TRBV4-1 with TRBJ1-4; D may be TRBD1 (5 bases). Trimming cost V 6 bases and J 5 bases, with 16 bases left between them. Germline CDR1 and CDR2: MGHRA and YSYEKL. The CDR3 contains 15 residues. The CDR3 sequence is CASRAPGRRNEKLFF. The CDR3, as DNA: TGCGCCAGCAGGGCACCGGGACGGAGAAATGAAAAACTGTTTTTT.

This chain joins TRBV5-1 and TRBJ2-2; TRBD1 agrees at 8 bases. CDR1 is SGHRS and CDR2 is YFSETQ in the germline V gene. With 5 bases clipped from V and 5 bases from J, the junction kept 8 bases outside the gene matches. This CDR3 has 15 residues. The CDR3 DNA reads TGCGCCAGCAGTTTTCAGGGGGCATCAACCGGGGAGCTGTTTTTT. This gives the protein CASSFQGASTGELFF.

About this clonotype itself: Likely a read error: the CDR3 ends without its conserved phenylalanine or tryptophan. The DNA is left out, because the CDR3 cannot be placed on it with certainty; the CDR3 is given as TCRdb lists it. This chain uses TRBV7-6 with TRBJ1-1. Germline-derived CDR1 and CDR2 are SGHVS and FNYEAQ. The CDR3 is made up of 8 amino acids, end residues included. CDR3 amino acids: CASSSIRT.

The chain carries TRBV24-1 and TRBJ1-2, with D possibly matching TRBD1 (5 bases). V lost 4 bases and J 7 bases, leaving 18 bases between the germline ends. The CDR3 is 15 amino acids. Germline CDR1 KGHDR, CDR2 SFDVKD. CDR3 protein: CATSEPGMAHGGYTF. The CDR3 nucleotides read TGTGCCACCAGTGAACCAGGGATGGCTCATGGTGGCTACACCTTC.

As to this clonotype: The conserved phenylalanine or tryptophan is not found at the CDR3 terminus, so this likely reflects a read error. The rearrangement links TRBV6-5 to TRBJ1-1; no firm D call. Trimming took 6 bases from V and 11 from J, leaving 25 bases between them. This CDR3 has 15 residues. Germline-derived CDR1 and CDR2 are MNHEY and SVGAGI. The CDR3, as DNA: TGTGCCAGCAGCGATTACACGAAAACACCCACTTCGGCTTTCCTT. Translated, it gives CASSDYTKTPTSAFL.

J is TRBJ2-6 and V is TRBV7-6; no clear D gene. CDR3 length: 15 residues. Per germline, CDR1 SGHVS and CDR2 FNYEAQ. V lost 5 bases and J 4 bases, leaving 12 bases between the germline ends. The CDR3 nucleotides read TGTGCCAGCAGCCAGGCCCACTCCGGGGCCAACGTCCTGACTTTC. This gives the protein CASSQAHSGANVLTF.

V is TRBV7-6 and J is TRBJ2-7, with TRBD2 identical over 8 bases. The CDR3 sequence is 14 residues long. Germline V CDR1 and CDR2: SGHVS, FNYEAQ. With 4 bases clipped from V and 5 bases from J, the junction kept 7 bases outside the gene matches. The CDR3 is CASSSSGPRDEQYF. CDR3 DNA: TGTGCCAGCAGCTCTAGCGGGCCGCGAGACGAGCAGTACTTC. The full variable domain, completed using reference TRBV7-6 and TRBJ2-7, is GAGVSQSPRYKVTKRGQDVALRCDPISGHVSLYWYRQALGQGPEFLTYFNYEAQQDKSGLPNDRFSAERPEGSISTLTIQRTEQRDSAMYRCASSSSGPRDEQYFGPGTRLTVT.

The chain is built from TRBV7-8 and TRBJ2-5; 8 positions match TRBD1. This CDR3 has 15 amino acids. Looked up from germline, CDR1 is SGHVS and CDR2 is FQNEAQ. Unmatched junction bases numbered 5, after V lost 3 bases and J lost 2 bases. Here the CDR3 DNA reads TGTGCCAGCAGCTTCCGGGACAGGACTCAAGAGACCCAGTACTTC. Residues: CASSFRDRTQETQYF. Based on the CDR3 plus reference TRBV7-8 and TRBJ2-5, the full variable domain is GAGVSQSPRYKVAKRGQDVALRCDPISGHVSLFWYQQALGQGPEFLTYFQNEAQLDKSGLPSDRFFAERPEGSVSTLKIQRTQQEDSAVYLCASSFRDRTQETQYFGPGTRLLVL.

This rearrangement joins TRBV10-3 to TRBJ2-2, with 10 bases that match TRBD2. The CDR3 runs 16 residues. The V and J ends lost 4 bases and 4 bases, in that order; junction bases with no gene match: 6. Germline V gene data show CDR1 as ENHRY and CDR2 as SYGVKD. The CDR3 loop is CAISAGLAEFTGELFF. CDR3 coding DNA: TGTGCCATCAGTGCCGGACTAGCGGAATTCACCGGGGAGCTGTTTTTT.

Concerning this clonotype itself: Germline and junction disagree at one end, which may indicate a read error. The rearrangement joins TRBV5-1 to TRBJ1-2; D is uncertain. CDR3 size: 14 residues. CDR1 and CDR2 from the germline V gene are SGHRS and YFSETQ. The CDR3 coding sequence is TGTGCCAGCAGCCCAAGTGGGGAACCCTATGGCTACACCTTC. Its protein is CASSPSGEPYGYTF.

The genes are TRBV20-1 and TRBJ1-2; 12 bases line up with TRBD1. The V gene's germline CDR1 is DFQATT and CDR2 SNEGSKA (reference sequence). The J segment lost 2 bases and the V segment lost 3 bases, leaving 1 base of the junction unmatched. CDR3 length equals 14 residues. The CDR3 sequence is CSARGQGANYGYTF. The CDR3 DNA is TGCAGTGCTAGGGGACAGGGGGCCAACTATGGCTACACCTTC.